The T cell receptor (beta chain) described here comes from a study of spatial heterogeneity in lung cancer. For the study at large: Matched bulk RNA-seq yielded a T cell transcriptional module score. Counts of TCR transcripts in tumor regions correlated strongly with that score. General study results and limits: Mutation counts in tumors were tracked by counts of expanded intratumoral alpha and beta TCRs.

The sample's time point: sample taken at primary tumor resection. The donors, about 78 patients with untreated early-stage non-small cell lung cancer, provided the samples. Unsorted tumor, nontumor lung tissue or cryopreserved PBMC supplied the whole RNA. V lost 5 bases to trimming and J lost 4 bases; unmatched junction nucleotides: 6. This CDR3 comprises 14 residues. The germline gives CDR1 SGHTA, CDR2 FQGNSA. Relative to its sample, this clonotype is medium-sized. Its specificity is not known. Individually, TCR cDNA molecules were each labelled with a unique molecular identifier. MiXCR, applied by TCRdb to the 5' RACE reads, yields one record per CDR3 protein. The data contain more than 10,000 distinct CDR3 sequences, about an eighth of them seen just once; the ten biggest clones take up less than 40%.

Material: lung tumor tissue, obtained at surgery. The source of this sequence is a male donor with early-stage non-small cell lung cancer. The rearrangement joins TRBV7-2 to TRBJ1-2; TRBD1 agrees at 8 bases. CDR3 nucleotides: TGTGCCAGCAGCATTGGACAGGGCGGCTATGGCTACACCTTC. Translating it yields CASSIGQGGYGYTF. Using reference TRBV7-2 and TRBJ1-2 for the parts outside the CDR3, the full variable domain is GAGVSQSPSNKVTEKGKDVELRCDPISGHTALYWYRQSLGQGLEFLIYFQGNSAPDKSGLPSDRFSAERTGGSVSTLTIQRTQQEDSAVYLCASSIGQGGYGYTFGSGTRLTVV.